Each of the 9 T cell receptor beta chains below was sequenced from the same sample in a study of PD-1 blockade in classical Hodgkin lymphoma. Time point specified: newly diagnosed, previously untreated cHL patient sample. The method was immunoSEQ multiplex PCR; TCRdb's version includes in-frame clones alone and lacks a portion of them. The repertoire holds some 49,000 clones, with roughly 90% as singletons. The sample comprised peripheral blood mononuclear cells (PBMCs). These TCRs come from a human donor with classical Hodgkin lymphoma.

CDR3 nucleotide sequence: TGCGCCAGCAGCCAAGATACTGTGGGCCCTCTCGGAGCTTTCTTT. It is translated as CASSQDTVGPLGAFF. The rearrangement uses TRBV4-1 and TRBJ1-1; D unclear. Germline assignment: CDR1 MGHRA and CDR2 YSYEKL. This CDR3 spans 15 amino acids. The V gene lost 0 bases and the J gene lost 10 bases, with 18 bases spanning the gap.

This clone was counted between two and nine times. This chain links TRBV7-8 with TRBJ2-7; D may be TRBD2 (5 bases). The CDR3 runs 15 residues. Germline loops: CDR1 SGHVS, CDR2 FQNEAQ. V was cut by 7 bases and J by 1 base, with 17 bases left in between. This chain's CDR3 is CASNPTGGPSYEQYV. CDR3 DNA sequence: TGTGCCAGCAACCCGACCGGAGGCCCTTCCTACGAGCAGTACGTC.

This clone appeared once. The V and J genes are TRBV7-8 and TRBJ2-5; D call uncertain. CDR1 and CDR2 from the germline V gene are SGHVS and FQNEAQ. The V and J ends lost 2 bases and 3 bases respectively, with 10 bases between them. CDR3 length: 14 residues. CDR3 amino acids: CASSLSISKETQYF. CDR3 DNA sequence: TGTGCCAGCAGCTTATCAATCTCCAAAGAGACCCAGTACTTC.

The V gene is TRBV5-1, the J gene TRBJ2-1; TRBD2 is a possible D gene (6 bases). V lost 4 bases and J lost 4, with 15 bases in between. The CDR3 runs to 15 residues. Germline V CDR1 and CDR2: SGHRS, YFSETQ. The DNA of the CDR3 is TGCGCCAGCAGCCCAAGACTAGACCCTTACAATGAGCAGTTCTTC. It codes for CASSPRLDPYNEQFF.

The chain is built from TRBV10-3 and TRBJ1-5, with 9 positions matching TRBD1. Germline CDR1 and CDR2: ENHRY and SYGVKD. The CDR3 consists of 15 residues. The V gene end was trimmed by 2 bases and the J gene end by 2 bases; junction bases not matched to a gene: 1. The CDR3 DNA follows: TGTGCCATCAGTGAGGGGGACAGGGGCAATCAGCCCCAGCATTTT. This encodes CAISEGDRGNQPQHF.

The CDR3 protein is CSVSGRQGMNTEAFF. DNA of the CDR3: TGCAGCGTCTCGGGACGCCAGGGGATGAACACTGAAGCTTTCTTT. The rearrangement joins TRBV29-1 to TRBJ1-1; D is possibly TRBD1 (6 bases). The CDR3 has 15 residues. Germline-derived CDR1 and CDR2 are SQVTM and ANQGSEA. Trimming left V 6 bases short and J 0 bases short, with 17 bases between.

The chain joins TRBV6-1 to TRBJ2-3; TRBD2 matches 8 bases. Looked up from germline, CDR1 is MNHNS and CDR2 is SASEGT. This CDR3 comprises 15 residues. J was trimmed by 5 bases and V by 6 bases; bases with no gene match: 10. The CDR3 sequence: CASRPPGLVEDTQYF. CDR3 in DNA: TGTGCCAGCAGACCCCCGGGACTAGTGGAAGATACGCAGTATTTT.

The chain has TRBV6-5 and TRBJ2-1; 7 nucleotides agree with TRBD2. From germline, CDR1 is MNHEY and CDR2 SVGAGI. This CDR3 region has 13 residues. With V trimmed by 2 bases and J by 7 bases, 2 bases remained unmatched. For the CDR3, the DNA is TGTGCCAGCAGTTACCCGCGGGGGAATGAGCAGTTCTTC. This translates into CASSYPRGNEQFF.

This chain connects TRBV6-1 to TRBJ1-1; D unresolved. The CDR3 contains 13 residues. From germline, CDR1 is MNHNS and CDR2 SASEGT. V was trimmed by 0 bases and J by 10 bases, leaving 12 bases between them. This chain's CDR3 is CASSEAVQRRAFF. As DNA, the CDR3 is TGTGCCAGCAGTGAAGCCGTTCAAAGGAGAGCTTTCTTT.